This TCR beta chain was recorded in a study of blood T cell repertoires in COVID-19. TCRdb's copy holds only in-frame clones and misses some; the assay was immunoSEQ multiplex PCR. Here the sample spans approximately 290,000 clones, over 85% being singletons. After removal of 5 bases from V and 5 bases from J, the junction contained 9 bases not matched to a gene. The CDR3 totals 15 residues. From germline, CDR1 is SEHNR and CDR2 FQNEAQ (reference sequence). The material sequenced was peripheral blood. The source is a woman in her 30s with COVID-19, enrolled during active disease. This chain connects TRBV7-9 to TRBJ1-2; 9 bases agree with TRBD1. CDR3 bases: TGTGCCAGCAGCCCTAGGACAGGGGAAAATTATGGCTACACCTTC. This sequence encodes CASSPRTGENYGYTF.